This TCR beta chain appears in the sequencing data of a study of blood T cell repertoires in COVID-19 (dated by TCRdb to 2020 to 2022). Regarding the study in general: Samples covering the acute and convalescent phases of COVID-19 were provided by collaborators in the United States, Italy and Spain. The material from the prospective study consisted of cDNA or gDNA derived from T cells, B-cell-depleted T cells, or PBMCs. Deeply sampled blood TCRbeta repertoires from subjects exposed to, actively infected with, or recovered from COVID-19 were included in the dataset. A freely available public database, intended as a resource for researchers studying the immune response to SARS-CoV-2, is where the repertoires were released. Samples came from the ongoing ImmuneRACE study (first 160 participants) plus 1,254 subjects from 6 global collaborators. A de-identified subject ID, COVID-19 status, age in years and sex were almost always included in the sample metadata. Where available, HLA class I and class II types were obtained from metadata supplied by the sample provider rather than from assay-based typing. On the study overall, not on this receptor specifically: How much clinical and demographic metadata was included differed by source and by participant, and the metadata was provided uncurated.

Participants in the prospective study were aged about 18 to 90 years, lived in over 20 United States geographic areas, and enrolled through a virtual design. To assign participants to cohorts, the prospective study relied on clinical history that participants themselves reported in a screening survey and a study questionnaire. In the prospective study, whole blood, serum and a nasopharyngeal or oropharyngeal swab were collected from each participant by mobile phlebotomists. Prospective study participants could optionally give additional blood draws and questionnaires over an approximately 2-month period. Blood samples from the prospective study were shipped frozen or at room temperature prior to DNA extraction. Per the germline V gene, SGDLS is the CDR1 and YYNGEE is the CDR2. From its cysteine to its phenylalanine, the CDR3 spans 14 amino acids. Only CDR3 DNA remains: 42 bases, in frame from the first base. V is clipped by 5 bases and J by 7 bases, and the sequence between their germline boundaries is 13 bases long.

As for this clone: The clone's antigen remains unknown. Qualities for individual bases were not recorded, and no much larger clone is one base off.

TCRbeta CDR3 regions were amplified from genomic DNA by means of the immunoSEQ Assay, a bias-controlled multiplex PCR. In the authors' own workflow: Nucleated cell counts per sample were estimated from amplification of reference gene primers within the assay. To quantify the absolute abundance of each unique TCRbeta CDR3 rearrangement, sequence reads were collapsed and filtered. For each sample, productive Simpson clonality was calculated as the square root of Simpson's diversity index across productive rearrangements. TCRdb re-hosts the immuneACCESS table, in-frame sequences only. Its copies lack some clones; in the studies checked, an unresolved V gene accounts for under half of them, and the cause for the rest is not known. Clone size and the V and J calls come from that table; the DNA yielded D and trimming. This sample lists 150,000 to 200,000 clones; around 83% were detected once. The ten largest clones capture roughly 4% of the sample.

Sequencing was performed on PBMCs or T cells enriched from blood (not recorded which). This receptor was identified in a woman aged 50 to 65 in a cohort exposed to, infected with or recovered from COVID-19 (not recorded which). The chain is encoded by TRBV9 joined to TRBJ1-6, with the D gene not confidently named. The sequenced DNA is TGTGCCAGCAGTTTTCGTGGGGAGAATTCACCCCTCCACTTT. Its translation is CASSFRGENSPLHF.